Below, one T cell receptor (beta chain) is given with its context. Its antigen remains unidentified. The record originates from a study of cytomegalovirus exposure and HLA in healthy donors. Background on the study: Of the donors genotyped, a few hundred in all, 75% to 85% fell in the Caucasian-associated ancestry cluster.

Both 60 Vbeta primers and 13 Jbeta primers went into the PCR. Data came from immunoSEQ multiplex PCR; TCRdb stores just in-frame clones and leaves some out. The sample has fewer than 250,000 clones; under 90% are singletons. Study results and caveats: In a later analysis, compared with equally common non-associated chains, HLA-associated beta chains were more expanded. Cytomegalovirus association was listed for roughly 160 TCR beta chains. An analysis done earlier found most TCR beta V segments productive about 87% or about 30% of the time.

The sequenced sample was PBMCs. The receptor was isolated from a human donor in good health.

The CDR3: CASSSPSSYNEQFF. CDR3 in DNA: TGTGCCAGTAGTTCCCCGAGCTCCTACAATGAGCAGTTCTTC. The chain joins TRBV19 to TRBJ2-1, with no clear D. The CDR3 length is 14 residues. Germline loops: CDR1 LNHDA, CDR2 SQIVND (reference sequence). Trimming cost V 5 bases and J 0 bases, with 8 bases left between them.